This is a list of T cell receptor beta chains from one sample in a study of shared clonotypes between healthy human individuals. Produced via immunoSEQ multiplex PCR; TCRdb's table is partial and in-frame only. Found here are more than 900,000 clones, 70% to 80% of them singletons; the top ten hold roughly 0.65%. The sample taken for sequencing was memory CD4+ T cells from PBMCs. Source of these receptors: a man younger than 30 in good health. Some clones in this sample may be carry-over from other donors' samples. The CDR3 runs from the conserved cysteine through the conserved F or W.

V gene	J gene	CDR3 protein
TRBV5-1	TRBJ2-2	CASKYGEAGELFF
TRBV2	TRBJ2-1	CASSEWGSEQFF
TRBV13	TRBJ1-1	CASSFRGRLVTEAFF
TRBV7-8	TRBJ2-7	CASSSHRDSYEQYF
TRBV6-5	TRBJ1-1	CASSRARRGTEAFF
TRBV6-1	TRBJ1-2	CASSVRQGGSYGYTF
TRBV27	TRBJ2-7	CASSLRTTTYEQYF
TRBV5-8	TRBJ1-2	CASSLLRGPYSGYTF
TRBV30	TRBJ1-1	CAWSPRPGQGYTEAFF
TRBV4-2	TRBJ2-1	CASSQDTGGSSYNEQFF
TRBV28	TRBJ2-7	CASITTSASYEQYF
TRBV7-6	TRBJ2-7	CASSLREWAYEQYF
TRBV18	TRBJ1-1	CASSRSGTATEAFF
TRBV6-1	TRBJ2-5	CASRFLAGEGETQYF
TRBV6-6	TRBJ2-2	CASSYGLAGNTGELFF
TRBV7-2	TRBJ2-5	CASSLVGKGRETQYF
TRBV6-1	TRBJ2-7	CASSTQTGSYEQYF
TRBV7-2	TRBJ2-7	CASSSRDALEQYF
TRBV6-1	TRBJ2-1	CASSDHRGWDGNEQFF
TRBV28	TRBJ1-2	CASSREGGVYAYTF
TRBV28	TRBJ2-5	CASSPRGQLIETQYF
TRBV7-2	TRBJ2-2	CASTPFRGELFF
TRBV2	TRBJ1-1	CASTRLLSNTEAFF
TRBV28	TRBJ1-3	CASSIQTVSGNTIYF
TRBV9	TRBJ1-1	CASSAVHGTEAFF
TRBV5-4	TRBJ1-2	CASSFRQGAVGYTF
TRBV2	TRBJ1-1	CASRLNTEAFF
TRBV27	TRBJ2-7	CASSLKAGSSYEQYF